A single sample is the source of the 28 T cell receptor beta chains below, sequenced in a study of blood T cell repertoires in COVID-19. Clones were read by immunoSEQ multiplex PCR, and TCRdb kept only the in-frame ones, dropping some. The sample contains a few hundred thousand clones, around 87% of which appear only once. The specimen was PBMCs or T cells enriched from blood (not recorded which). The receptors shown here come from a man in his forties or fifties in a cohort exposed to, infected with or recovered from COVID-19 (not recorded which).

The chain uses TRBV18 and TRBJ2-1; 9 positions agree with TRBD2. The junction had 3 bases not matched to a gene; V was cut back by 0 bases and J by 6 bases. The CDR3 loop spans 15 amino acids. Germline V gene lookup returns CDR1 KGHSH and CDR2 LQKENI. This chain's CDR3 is CASSPPRAGGNEQFF. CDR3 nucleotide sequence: TGTGCCAGCTCACCACCCAGAGCGGGAGGCAATGAGCAGTTCTTC.

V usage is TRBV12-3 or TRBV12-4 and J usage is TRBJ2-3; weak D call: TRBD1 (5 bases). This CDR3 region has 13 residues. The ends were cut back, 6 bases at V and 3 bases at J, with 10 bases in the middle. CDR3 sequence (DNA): TGTGCCAGCAGGCCTGACAGAACAGATACGCAGTATTTT. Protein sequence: CASRPDRTDTQYF.

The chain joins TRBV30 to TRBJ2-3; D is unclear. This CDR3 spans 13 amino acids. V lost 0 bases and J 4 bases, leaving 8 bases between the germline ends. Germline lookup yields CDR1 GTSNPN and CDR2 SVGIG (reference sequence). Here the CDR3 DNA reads TGTGCCTGGAGTGTACGTGTAGCAGATACGCAGTATTTT. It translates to CAWSVRVADTQYF.

The CDR3: CANPPGGQGSLRGYTF. CDR3 coding DNA: TGTGCCAACCCCCCCGGTGGTCAGGGAAGTCTCCGTGGCTACACCTTC. The V call is TRBV19, the J call TRBJ1-2; D may be TRBD1 (5 bases). V was pared by 10 bases and J by 7 bases, with 28 bases between. CDR3 length: 16 amino acids. The germline V gene has CDR1 LNHDA and CDR2 SQIVND (reference sequence).

The CDR3 nucleotides are TGTGCCAGCAGCTTCCCGGACAGGTCCATGTATGGCTACACCTTC. Its protein product is CASSFPDRSMYGYTF. This chain links TRBV5-4 with TRBJ1-2; 7 bases agree with TRBD1. This CDR3 region has 15 residues. Trimming removed 2 bases from V and 5 bases from J; junction bases left unmatched: 9. Germline values: CDR1 SGHNT, CDR2 YYREEE (reference sequence).

CDR3 sequence reads: CASSPQDRNFNSPLHF. CDR3 nucleotides: TGTGCCAGCTCACCACAGGACAGGAATTTTAATTCACCCCTCCACTTT. V and J are TRBV18 and TRBJ1-6; 7 nucleotides align to TRBD1. Trimming took 1 base from V and 6 from J; bases not matched to a gene: 6. This CDR3 region has 16 residues. Germline V gene data show CDR1 as KGHSH and CDR2 as LQKENI.

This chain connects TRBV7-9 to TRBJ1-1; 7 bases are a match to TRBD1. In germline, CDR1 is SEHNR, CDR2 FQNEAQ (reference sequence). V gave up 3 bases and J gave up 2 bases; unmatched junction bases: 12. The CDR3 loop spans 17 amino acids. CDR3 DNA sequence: TGTGCCAGCAGCTTCGACAGGGTACGCGCCGGAAACACTGAAGCTTTCTTT. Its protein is CASSFDRVRAGNTEAFF.

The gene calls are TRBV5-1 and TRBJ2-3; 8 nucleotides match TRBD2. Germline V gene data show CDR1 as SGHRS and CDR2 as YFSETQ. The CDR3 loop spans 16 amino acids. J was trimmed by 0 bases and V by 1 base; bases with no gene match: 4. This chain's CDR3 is CASSLFSGESTDTQYF. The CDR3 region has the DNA TGCGCCAGCAGCTTGTTTAGCGGGGAGAGCACAGATACGCAGTATTTT.

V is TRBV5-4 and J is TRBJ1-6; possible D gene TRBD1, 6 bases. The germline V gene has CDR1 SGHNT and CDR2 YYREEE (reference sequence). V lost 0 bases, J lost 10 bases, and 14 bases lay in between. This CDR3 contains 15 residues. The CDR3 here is CASSLEGQGSSPLHF. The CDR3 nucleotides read TGTGCCAGCAGCTTGGAAGGGCAGGGGAGCTCACCCCTCCACTTT. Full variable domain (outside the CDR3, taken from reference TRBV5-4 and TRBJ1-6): ETGVTQSPTHLIKTRGQQVTLRCSSQSGHNTVSWYQQALGQGPQFIFQYYREEENGRGNFPPRFSGLQFPNYSSELNVNALELDDSALYLCASSLEGQGSSPLHFGNGTRLTVT.

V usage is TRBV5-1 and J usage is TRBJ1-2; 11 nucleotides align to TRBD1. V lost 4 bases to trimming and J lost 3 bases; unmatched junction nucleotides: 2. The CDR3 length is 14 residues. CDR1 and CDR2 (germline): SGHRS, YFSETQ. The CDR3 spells CASSPGQGDYGYTF. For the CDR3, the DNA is TGCGCCAGCAGCCCGGGACAGGGGGACTATGGCTACACCTTC.

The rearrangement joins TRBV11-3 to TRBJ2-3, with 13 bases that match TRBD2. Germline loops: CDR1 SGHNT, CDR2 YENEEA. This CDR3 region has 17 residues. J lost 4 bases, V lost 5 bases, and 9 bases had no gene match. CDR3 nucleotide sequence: TGTGCCAGCAGCCGCGGAGGACTAGCGGGAGACCCAGATACGCAGTATTTT. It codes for CASSRGGLAGDPDTQYF.

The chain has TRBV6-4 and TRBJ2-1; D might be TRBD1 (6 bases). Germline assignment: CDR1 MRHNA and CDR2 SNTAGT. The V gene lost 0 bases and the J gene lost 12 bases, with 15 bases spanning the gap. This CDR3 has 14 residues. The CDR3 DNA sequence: TGTGCCAGCAGTGACTCAGGGACCCCAGGGGTGCAGTTCTTC. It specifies CASSDSGTPGVQFF.

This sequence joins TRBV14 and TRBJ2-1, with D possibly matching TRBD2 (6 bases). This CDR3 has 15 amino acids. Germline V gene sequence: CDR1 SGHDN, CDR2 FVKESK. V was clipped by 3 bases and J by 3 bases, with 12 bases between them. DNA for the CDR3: TGTGCCAGCAGCCAGGGTAGCGGAAGCTACAATGAGCAGTTCTTC. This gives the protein CASSQGSGSYNEQFF.

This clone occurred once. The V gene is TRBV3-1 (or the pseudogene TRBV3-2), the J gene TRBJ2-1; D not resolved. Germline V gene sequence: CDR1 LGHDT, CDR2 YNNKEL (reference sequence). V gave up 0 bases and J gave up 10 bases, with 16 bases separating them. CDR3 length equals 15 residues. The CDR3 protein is CASSQDLGVPGEQFF. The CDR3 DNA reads TGTGCCAGCAGCCAAGATCTCGGTGTACCCGGGGAGCAGTTCTTC.

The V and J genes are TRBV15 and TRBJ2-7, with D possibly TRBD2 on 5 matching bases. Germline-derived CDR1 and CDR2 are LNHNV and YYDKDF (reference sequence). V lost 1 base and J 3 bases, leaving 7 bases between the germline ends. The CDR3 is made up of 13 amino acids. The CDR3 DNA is TGTGCCACCAGCAGAGCGGGGAACTACGAGCAGTACTTC. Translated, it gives CATSRAGNYEQYF.

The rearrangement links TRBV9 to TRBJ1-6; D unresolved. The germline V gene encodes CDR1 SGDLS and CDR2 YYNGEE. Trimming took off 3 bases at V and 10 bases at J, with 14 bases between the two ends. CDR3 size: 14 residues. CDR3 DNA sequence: TGTGCCAGCAGCGCCTTCGGGGAGAGGTCACCCCTCCACTTT. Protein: CASSAFGERSPLHF.

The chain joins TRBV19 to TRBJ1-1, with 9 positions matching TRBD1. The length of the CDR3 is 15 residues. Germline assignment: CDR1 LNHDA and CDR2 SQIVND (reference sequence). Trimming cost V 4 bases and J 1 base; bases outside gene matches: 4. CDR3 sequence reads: CASSSWDRANTEAFF. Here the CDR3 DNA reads TGTGCCAGTAGTAGTTGGGACAGGGCGAACACTGAAGCTTTCTTT.

CDR3 sequence reads: CASSHPTSGKYEQYF. CDR3 sequence (DNA): TGTGCCAGCAGCCACCCGACTAGCGGGAAATACGAGCAGTACTTC. This chain joins TRBV4-2 and TRBJ2-7, with 11 bases identical to TRBD2. Germline CDR1 reads LGHNA; CDR2 reads YNFKEQ. The length of the CDR3 is 15 residues. V lost 3 bases to trimming and J lost 4 bases; unmatched junction nucleotides: 5.

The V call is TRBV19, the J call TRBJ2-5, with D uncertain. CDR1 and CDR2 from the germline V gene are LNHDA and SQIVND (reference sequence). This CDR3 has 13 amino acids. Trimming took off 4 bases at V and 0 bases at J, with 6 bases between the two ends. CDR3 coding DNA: TGTGCCAGTAGTAGCCGGGACCAAGAGACCCAGTACTTC. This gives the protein CASSSRDQETQYF.

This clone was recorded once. The CDR3 coding sequence is TGTGCCAGTAGTCCGCAACAGGGAAACTATGGCTACACCTTC. This codes for CASSPQQGNYGYTF. This rearrangement joins TRBV19 to TRBJ1-2, with a possible D match to TRBD1 (6 bases). The CDR3 contains 14 residues. Germline loops: CDR1 LNHDA, CDR2 SQIVND (reference sequence). V was cut by 5 bases and J by 2 bases, with 12 bases left in between.

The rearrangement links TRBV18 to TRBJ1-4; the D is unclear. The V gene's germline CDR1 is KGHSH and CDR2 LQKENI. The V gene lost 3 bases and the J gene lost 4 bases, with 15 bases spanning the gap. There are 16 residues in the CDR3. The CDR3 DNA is TGTGCCAGCTCACCGGACTTAGGGCGGATTAATGAAAAACTGTTTTTT. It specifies CASSPDLGRINEKLFF. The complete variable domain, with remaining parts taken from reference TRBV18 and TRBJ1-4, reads NAGVMQNPRHLVRRRGQEARLRCSPMKGHSHVYWYRQLPEEGLKFMVYLQKENIIDESGMPKERFSAEFPKEGPSILRIQQVVRGDSAAYFCASSPDLGRINEKLFFGSGTQLSVL.

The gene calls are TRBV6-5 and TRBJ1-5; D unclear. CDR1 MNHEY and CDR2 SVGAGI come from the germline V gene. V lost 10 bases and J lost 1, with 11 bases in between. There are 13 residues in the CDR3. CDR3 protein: CATRGGSNQPQHF. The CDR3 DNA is TGTGCCACCCGAGGAGGGAGCAATCAGCCCCAGCATTTT.

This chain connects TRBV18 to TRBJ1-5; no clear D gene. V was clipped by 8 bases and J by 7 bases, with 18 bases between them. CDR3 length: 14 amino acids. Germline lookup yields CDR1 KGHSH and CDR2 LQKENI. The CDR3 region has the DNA TGTGCCAGCCGAACTAGTGGGGAAGGGCAGCCCCAGCATTTT. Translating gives CASRTSGEGQPQHF. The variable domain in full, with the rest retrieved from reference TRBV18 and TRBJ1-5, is NAGVMQNPRHLVRRRGQEARLRCSPMKGHSHVYWYRQLPEEGLKFMVYLQKENIIDESGMPKERFSAEFPKEGPSILRIQQVVRGDSAAYFCASRTSGEGQPQHFGDGTRLSIL.

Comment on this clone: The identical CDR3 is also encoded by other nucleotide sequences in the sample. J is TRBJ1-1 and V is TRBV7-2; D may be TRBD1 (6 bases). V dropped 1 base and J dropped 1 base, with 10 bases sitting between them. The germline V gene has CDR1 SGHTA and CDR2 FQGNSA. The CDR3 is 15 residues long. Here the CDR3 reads CASSLGDRRNTEAFF. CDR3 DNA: TGTGCCAGCAGCTTAGGTGACAGGAGGAACACTGAAGCTTTCTTT.

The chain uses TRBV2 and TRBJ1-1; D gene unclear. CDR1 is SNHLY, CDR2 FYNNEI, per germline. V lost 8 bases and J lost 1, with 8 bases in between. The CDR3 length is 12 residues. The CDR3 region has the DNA TGTGCCAGCTACGAGGGGAACACTGAAGCTTTCTTT. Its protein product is CASYEGNTEAFF.

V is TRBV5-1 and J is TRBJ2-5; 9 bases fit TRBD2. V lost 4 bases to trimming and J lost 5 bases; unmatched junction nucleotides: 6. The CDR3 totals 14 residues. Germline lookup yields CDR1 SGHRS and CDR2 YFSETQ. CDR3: CASSLTSGGETQYF. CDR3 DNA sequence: TGCGCCAGCAGCCTGACTAGCGGAGGCGAGACCCAGTACTTC.

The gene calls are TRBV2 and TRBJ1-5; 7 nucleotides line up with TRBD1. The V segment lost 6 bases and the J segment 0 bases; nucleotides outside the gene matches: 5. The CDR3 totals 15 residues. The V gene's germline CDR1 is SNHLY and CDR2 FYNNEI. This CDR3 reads CASSVRDSSNQPQHF. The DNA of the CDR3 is TGTGCCAGCAGCGTCCGGGACAGTAGCAATCAGCCCCAGCATTTT.

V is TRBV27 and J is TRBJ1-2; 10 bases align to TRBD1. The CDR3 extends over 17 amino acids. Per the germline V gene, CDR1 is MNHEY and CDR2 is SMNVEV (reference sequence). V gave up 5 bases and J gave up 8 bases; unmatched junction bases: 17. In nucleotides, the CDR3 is TGTGCCAGCAGTATCTACGGGACAGGGGCCGCCTTGGGGGGCTACACCTTC. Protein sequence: CASSIYGTGAALGGYTF.